This record covers a single T cell receptor beta chain. This record comes from a study of blood T cell repertoires in COVID-19. Looking at the study overall: COVID-19 samples, acute and convalescent, were from the United States, Italy and Spain. T cells, B-cell-depleted T cells, or PBMCs provided the cDNA or gDNA that served as material.

Original processing notes: Reference gene primer amplification yielded estimated nucleated cell counts. The method was immunoSEQ multiplex PCR; TCRdb's version includes in-frame clones alone and lacks a portion of them. V, J and clone size derive from that table, while D and trimming were established from the DNA sequence. The sample lists under 300,000 clones, approximately 88% seen once, with 2% to 2.5% in the top ten. Participant reports of clinical history set cohort assignment. Germline V gene data show CDR1 as MNHEY and CDR2 as SMNVEV (reference sequence). The CDR3 contains 15 residues. The V and J ends lost 6 bases and 8 bases, in that order; junction bases with no gene match: 9.

The sample was PBMCs or T cells enriched from blood (not recorded which). The receptor was derived from a woman between 40 and 50 years old with acute COVID-19. This chain joins TRBV27 and TRBJ1-6; TRBD1 agrees at 8 bases. DNA of the CDR3: TGTGCCAGCAGACCCGGGACAGGCTTATATTCACCCCTCCACTTT. This codes for CASRPGTGLYSPLHF.